The rows below give T cell receptor beta chains drawn from one sample of a study of blood T cell repertoires in COVID-19. Clones were sequenced by immunoSEQ multiplex PCR, and TCRdb holds only the in-frame ones, with some missing. The sample comprises fewer than 250,000 clones, approximately 80% of which are singletons, and about 8.9% rests with the top ten. Sequenced input: PBMCs or T cells enriched from blood (not recorded which). Source of these receptors: a woman aged 45-65 years with acute COVID-19. The CDR3 runs from the conserved cysteine through the conserved F or W. The order of the fields is V gene, D gene, J gene, clone size, CDR3 protein, CDR3 DNA. A D gene is named only where the DNA matches it firmly. Size values are once, few and many counts, or a class for expanded clones, and some rows have none.

TRBV9	TRBD2	TRBJ2-1	once	CASSIGTTSNNEQFF	TGTGCCAGCAGCATCGGGACTACAAGTAACAATGAGCAGTTCTTC
TRBV30	-	TRBJ1-3	-	CAWGDSVGNTIYF	TGTGCCTGGGGTGACAGTGTTGGAAACACCATATATTTT
TRBV5-1	-	TRBJ1-4	-	CASSMGQANEKLFF	TGCGCCAGCAGCATGGGACAAGCTAATGAAAAACTGTTTTTT
TRBV28	-	TRBJ2-7	few	CASILSVGPYEQYF	TGTGCCAGCATCCTCTCTGTGGGCCCCTACGAGCAGTACTTC
TRBV7-9	-	TRBJ2-5	few	CASSLDSKETQYF	TGTGCCAGCAGCTTAGACAGTAAAGAGACCCAGTACTTC
TRBV7-8	-	TRBJ1-2	large	CASSLTSGNYGYTF	TGTGCCAGCAGCTTAACTTCAGGCAACTATGGCTACACCTTC
TRBV5-1	-	TRBJ1-1	-	CASSPGGGATGTEAFF	TGCGCCAGCAGCCCCGGAGGGGGGGCAACTGGCACTGAAGCTTTCTTT
TRBV30	-	TRBJ2-5	-	CAWTPQPQETQYF	TGTGCCTGGACACCACAGCCCCAAGAGACCCAGTACTTC
TRBV27	TRBD1	TRBJ1-2	-	CASSSRNRGVSYGYTF	TGTGCCAGCAGCAGTAGAAACAGGGGTGTCAGCTATGGCTACACCTTC
TRBV15	-	TRBJ2-1	-	CATSRDRGNNEQFF	TGTGCCACCAGCAGAGATCGGGGTAACAATGAGCAGTTCTTC
TRBV7-2	TRBD2	TRBJ2-1	-	CASSTGLAGGTNNEQFF	TGTGCCAGCAGCACCGGACTAGCGGGAGGTACCAATAATGAGCAGTTCTTC
TRBV28	-	TRBJ2-7	-	CASSSLTGRGGEQYF	TGTGCCAGCAGTTCCCTGACAGGTCGGGGTGGTGAGCAGTACTTC
TRBV5-1	TRBD2	TRBJ2-2	-	CASTLAGEWGELFF	TGCGCCAGCACTCTAGCGGGAGAATGGGGGGAGCTGTTTTTT
TRBV6-6	-	TRBJ1-2	-	CASSYPQGTDGYTF	TGTGCCAGCAGTTACCCACAGGGAACGGATGGCTACACCTTC
TRBV9	-	TRBJ1-2	-	CASSVGHDSGYGYTF	TGTGCCAGCAGCGTAGGACATGATTCAGGCTATGGCTACACCTTC
TRBV19	-	TRBJ2-3	-	CASKTQGGGTDTQYF	TGTGCCAGTAAAACCCAGGGGGGAGGCACAGATACGCAGTATTTT
TRBV6-6	TRBD1	TRBJ2-7	-	CASSFEQGTYYEQYF	TGTGCCAGCAGTTTTGAACAGGGGACGTACTACGAGCAGTACTTC
TRBV6-5	-	TRBJ1-1	-	CASMKDRVNTEAFF	TGTGCCAGCATGAAGGACAGAGTGAACACTGAAGCTTTCTTT
TRBV5-4	TRBD2	TRBJ2-2	-	CASSSRLAGVNTGELFF	TGTGCCAGCAGCTCTAGACTAGCGGGGGTGAACACCGGGGAGCTGTTTTTT
TRBV11-2	TRBD2	TRBJ2-1	once	CASSYQREMGRNEQFF	TGTGCCAGCAGTTACCAGCGGGAGATGGGGAGGAATGAGCAGTTCTTC
TRBV7-2	-	TRBJ1-3	-	CASSLAGARGNTIYF	TGTGCCAGCAGCTTAGCGGGGGCGCGAGGAAACACCATATATTTT
TRBV4-2	TRBD1	TRBJ2-7	-	CASSQDKDRGLQYF	TGTGCCAGCAGCCAAGATAAAGATAGGGGGCTTCAGTACTTC
TRBV19	-	TRBJ2-2	few	CATSGGLNTGELFF	TGTGCCACCTCGGGCGGGTTGAACACCGGGGAGCTGTTTTTT
TRBV7-2	-	TRBJ1-4	few	CASSLASGGGDEKLFF	TGTGCCAGCAGCTTAGCGTCAGGAGGGGGGGATGAAAAACTGTTTTTT
TRBV30	TRBD2	TRBJ2-7	-	CAWSVRSGNDEQYF	TGTGCCTGGAGTGTACGTAGCGGGAACGACGAGCAGTACTTC
TRBV19	TRBD1	TRBJ1-4	-	CASMDHRGLANEKLFF	TGTGCCAGTATGGACCACAGGGGGCTTGCCAATGAAAAACTGTTTTTT
TRBV5-8	-	TRBJ2-7	-	CASSGGTAAQYF	TGTGCCAGCAGCGGCGGGACTGCGGCGCAGTACTTC
TRBV14	-	TRBJ1-2	few	CASSQVQGSWGYTF	TGTGCCAGCAGCCAAGTACAAGGGAGTTGGGGCTACACCTTC
TRBV28	TRBD1	TRBJ1-2	few	CASSSGTGVYGYTF	TGTGCCAGCAGTTCCGGGACAGGGGTTTATGGCTACACCTTC
TRBV4-1	-	TRBJ1-3	few	CASSQAQLSGNTIYF	TGCGCCAGCAGCCAAGCACAGCTCTCTGGAAACACCATATATTTT
TRBV5-1	TRBD1	TRBJ2-2	-	CASFTGGTNTGELFF	TGCGCCAGCTTTACAGGGGGCACGAACACCGGGGAGCTGTTTTTT
TRBV3-1/TRBV3-2	-	TRBJ1-2	-	CASSVLPGAGDYGYTF	TGTGCCAGCAGCGTCCTCCCAGGGGCAGGGGACTATGGCTACACCTTC
TRBV14	TRBD2	TRBJ2-7	few	CATNTGTSLEQYF	TGTGCCACTAACACCGGGACTAGCCTCGAGCAGTACTTC